Detailed here is one TCR beta chain. Its antigen is still unknown. The entry originates in a study of T cell responses to AZD1222 COVID-19 vaccine. The overall study: Both about-4-week and about-12-week second-dose recipients were combined. Study outcomes and limitations: Variant regions that are unmutated are reportedly the target of nearly half of spike-specific TCRs.

Sequencing used immunoSEQ multiplex PCR; TCRdb keeps in-frame clones, though not all of them. The table has some 99,000 clones, 87% seen once. Sequencing was performed on peripheral blood, taken on day 0 of AZD1222 vaccination. This receptor was obtained from an adult in good health.

The CDR3 DNA follows: TGCGCCAGCAGTCCTATAGCGGGGAACCCGACCTACGAGCAGTACTTC. Amino acids: CASSPIAGNPTYEQYF. V and J are TRBV4-1 and TRBJ2-7, with TRBD2 identical over 8 bases. V shed 6 bases and J 2 bases; nucleotides not matched to a gene: 12. This CDR3 contains 16 residues. Germline-derived CDR1 and CDR2 are MGHRA and YSYEKL.